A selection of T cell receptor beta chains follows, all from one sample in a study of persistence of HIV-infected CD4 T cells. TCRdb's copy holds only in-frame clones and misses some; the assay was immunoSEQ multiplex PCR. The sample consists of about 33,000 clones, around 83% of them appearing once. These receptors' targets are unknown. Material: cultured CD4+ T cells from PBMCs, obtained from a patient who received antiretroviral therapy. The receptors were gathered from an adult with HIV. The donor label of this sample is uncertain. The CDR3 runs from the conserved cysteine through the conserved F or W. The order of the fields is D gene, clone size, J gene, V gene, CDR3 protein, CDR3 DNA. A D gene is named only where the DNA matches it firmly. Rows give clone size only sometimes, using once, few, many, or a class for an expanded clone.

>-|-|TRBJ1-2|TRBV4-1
CASSPGTTGGYGYTF
TGCGCCAGCAGCCCCGGGACGACTGGGGGCTATGGCTACACCTTC
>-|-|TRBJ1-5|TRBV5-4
CASSHGGRNQPQHF
TGTGCCAGCAGCCACGGCGGGCGCAATCAGCCCCAGCATTTT
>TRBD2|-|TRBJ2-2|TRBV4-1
CASSQVGLAGAFDGELFF
TGCGCCAGCAGCCAAGTTGGGCTAGCGGGGGCCTTCGACGGGGAGCTGTTTTTT
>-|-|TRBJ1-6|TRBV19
CASKTENSYNSPLHF
TGTGCCAGTAAAACGGAAAACTCCTATAATTCACCCCTCCACTTT
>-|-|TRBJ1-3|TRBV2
CASSVRIHSGNTIYF
TGTGCCAGCAGTGTTCGGATCCACTCTGGAAACACCATATATTTT
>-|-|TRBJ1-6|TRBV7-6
CASSLFDNSPLHF
TGTGCCAGCAGCTTATTTGATAATTCACCCCTCCACTTT
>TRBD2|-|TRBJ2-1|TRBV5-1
CASSLRGGAGNEQFF
TGCGCCAGCAGCTTGCGCGGGGGGGCCGGCAATGAGCAGTTCTTC
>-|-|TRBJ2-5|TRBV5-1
CASRPTGDLQETQYF
TGCGCCAGCAGACCCACGGGGGACCTCCAAGAGACCCAGTACTTC
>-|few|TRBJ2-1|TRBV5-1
CASSLEAGTVGNEQFF
TGCGCCAGCAGCTTGGAGGCCGGGACGGTAGGCAATGAGCAGTTCTTC
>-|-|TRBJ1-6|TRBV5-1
CASSDDRYNSPLHF
TGCGCCAGCAGCGACGACAGGTATAATTCACCCCTCCACTTT
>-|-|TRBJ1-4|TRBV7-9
CASSQVPKALSTNEKLFF
TGTGCCAGCAGCCAAGTCCCGAAGGCCCTGTCAACTAATGAAAAACTGTTTTTT
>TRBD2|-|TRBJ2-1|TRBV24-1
CATSGLAGAQQFF
TGTGCCACCAGTGGGCTAGCGGGGGCACAGCAGTTCTTC
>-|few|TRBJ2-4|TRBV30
CAWSHQNIQYF
TGTGCCTGGAGCCATCAAAACATTCAGTACTTC
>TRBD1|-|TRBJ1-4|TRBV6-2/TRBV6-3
CASSYLSGQGGLLFF
TGTGCCAGCAGTTACTTGTCGGGACAGGGGGGTTTACTGTTTTTT
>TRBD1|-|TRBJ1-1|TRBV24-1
CATPHLEGANTEAFF
TGTGCCACCCCCCACCTGGAGGGGGCGAACACTGAAGCTTTCTTT
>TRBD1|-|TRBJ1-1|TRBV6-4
CASRSLGQGGEAFF
TGTGCCAGCAGGAGCCTAGGACAGGGGGGTGAAGCTTTCTTT
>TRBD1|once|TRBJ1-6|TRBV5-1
CASSPSRDRNSPLHF
TGCGCCAGCAGCCCGAGCCGGGACAGGAATTCACCCCTCCACTTT
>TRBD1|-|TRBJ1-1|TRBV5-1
CASSLGQENTEAFF
TGCGCCAGCAGTTTGGGACAGGAGAACACTGAAGCTTTCTTT
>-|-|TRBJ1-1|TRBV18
CASSPQEWRPNTEAFF
TGTGCCAGCTCACCACAAGAATGGAGACCGAACACTGAAGCTTTCTTT
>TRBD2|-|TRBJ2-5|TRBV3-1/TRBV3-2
CASSPPLAGGAGETQYF
TGTGCCAGCAGCCCTCCACTAGCGGGGGGGGCAGGAGAGACCCAGTACTTC
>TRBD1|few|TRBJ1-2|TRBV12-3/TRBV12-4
CASRLDRDGYTF
TGTGCCAGCAGACTTGACAGGGATGGCTACACCTTC
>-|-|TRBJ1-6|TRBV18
CASSPGTVLGSPLHF
TGTGCCAGCTCACCTGGTACCGTCCTGGGTTCACCCCTCCACTTT
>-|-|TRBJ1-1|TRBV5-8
CASSLEPQRNTEAFF
TGTGCCAGCAGCTTGGAGCCACAGCGGAACACTGAAGCTTTCTTT
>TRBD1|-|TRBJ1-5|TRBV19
CASSIAGTGGNQPQHF
TGTGCCAGTAGTATAGCCGGGACAGGGGGCAATCAGCCCCAGCATTTT
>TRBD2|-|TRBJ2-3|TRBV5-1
CASSVSGGLADTQYF
TGCGCCAGCAGCGTTAGCGGGGGGCTGGCAGATACGCAGTATTTT
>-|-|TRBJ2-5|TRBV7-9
CASSLVGETQYF
TGTGCCAGCAGCTTAGTCGGTGAGACCCAGTACTTC
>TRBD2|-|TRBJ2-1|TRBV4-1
CASSQGLADYNEQFF
TGCGCCAGCAGCCAGGGACTAGCGGACTACAATGAGCAGTTCTTC
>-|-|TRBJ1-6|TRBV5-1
CASSLAAGNNSPLHF
TGCGCCAGCAGCTTGGCAGCAGGGAACAATTCACCCCTCCACTTT
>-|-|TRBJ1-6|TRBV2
CADGQFNSPLHF
TGTGCCGACGGACAGTTCAATTCACCCCTCCACTTT
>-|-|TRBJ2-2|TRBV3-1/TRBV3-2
CASSHGQLGELFF
TGTGCCAGCAGCCATGGACAGCTCGGGGAGCTGTTTTTT
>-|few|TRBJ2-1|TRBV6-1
CASSEDEGGFRDGFF
TGTGCCAGCAGTGAAGACGAGGGGGGATTTAGGGATGGCTTCTTC
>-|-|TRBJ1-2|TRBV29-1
CSVEPGNYGYTF
TGCAGCGTTGAGCCAGGGAACTATGGCTACACCTTC
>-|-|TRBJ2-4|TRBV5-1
CASSLGGTKNIQYF
TGCGCCAGCAGCTTGGGGGGAACCAAAAACATTCAGTACTTC
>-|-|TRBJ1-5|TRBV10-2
CASSERYQPQHF
TGCGCCAGCAGTGAGCGGTATCAGCCCCAGCATTTT
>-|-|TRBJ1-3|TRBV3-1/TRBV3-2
CASSQAGNTIYF
TGTGCCAGCAGCCAAGCTGGAAACACCATATATTTT
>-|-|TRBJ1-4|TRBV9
CASSVALQANEKLFF
TGTGCCAGCAGCGTAGCCCTTCAGGCTAATGAAAAACTGTTTTTT
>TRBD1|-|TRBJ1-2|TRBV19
CASRGTATYGYTF
TGTGCCAGTAGGGGGACAGCCACCTATGGCTACACCTTC
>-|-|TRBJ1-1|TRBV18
CASSPSGDLNTEAFF
TGTGCCAGCTCACCATCTGGGGATTTGAACACTGAAGCTTTCTTT